This T cell receptor (beta chain) came from a study of blood T cells in healthy people across ages. Study results and caveats: Estimates drawn from one million T cells were deemed to understate diversity.

The CDR3 extends over 17 amino acids. From germline, CDR1 is SGHVS and CDR2 FQNEAQ. The germline V and J ends were trimmed by 2 bases and 8 bases, with 22 bases remaining between them. Primed by a sample-barcoded 5' primer and a J-beta primer mix, a second PCR proceeded for about 6 to 12 cycles. TCRdb recomputed calls from the 5' RACE reads with MiXCR, one row per CDR3 protein. The sample records about 1.8 million distinct CDR3 sequences, around half being singletons. The donors, all healthy, were Caucasians living in Russia, aged roughly 6 to 100. This clonotype was detected a few times. Antigen specificity is unknown.

The origin of this receptor is a woman in her thirties or forties in good health. The rearrangement uses TRBV7-8 and TRBJ2-1, with D possibly TRBD2 on 7 matching bases. Sample: blood. The CDR3 reads CASSLPSGEPRGDEQFF. Written as DNA, the CDR3 is TGTGCCAGCAGCTTACCGAGCGGGGAGCCGAGGGGGGATGAGCAGTTCTTC.